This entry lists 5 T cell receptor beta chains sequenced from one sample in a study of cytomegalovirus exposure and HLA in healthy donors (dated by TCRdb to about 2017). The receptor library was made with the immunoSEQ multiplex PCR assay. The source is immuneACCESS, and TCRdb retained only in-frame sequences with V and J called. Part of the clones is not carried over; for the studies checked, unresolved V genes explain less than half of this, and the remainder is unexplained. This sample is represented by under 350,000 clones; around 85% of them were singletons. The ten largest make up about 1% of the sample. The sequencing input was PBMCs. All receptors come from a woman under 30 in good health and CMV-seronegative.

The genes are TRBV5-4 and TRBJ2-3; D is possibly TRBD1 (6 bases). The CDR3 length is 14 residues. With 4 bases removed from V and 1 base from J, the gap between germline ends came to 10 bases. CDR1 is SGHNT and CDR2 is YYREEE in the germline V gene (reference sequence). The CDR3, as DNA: TGTGCCAGCAGCATGGCAGGGGGCACAGATACGCAGTATTTT. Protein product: CASSMAGGTDTQYF.

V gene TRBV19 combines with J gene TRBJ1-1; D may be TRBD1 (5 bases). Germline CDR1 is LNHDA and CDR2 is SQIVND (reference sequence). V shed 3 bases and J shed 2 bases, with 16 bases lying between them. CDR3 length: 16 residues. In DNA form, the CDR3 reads TGTGCCAGTAGTATCGGGGGTAGGCCAATCAACACTGAAGCTTTCTTT. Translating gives CASSIGGRPINTEAFF.

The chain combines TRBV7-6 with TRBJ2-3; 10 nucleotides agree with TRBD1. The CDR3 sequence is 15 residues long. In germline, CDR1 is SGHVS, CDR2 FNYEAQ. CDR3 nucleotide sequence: TGTGCGGGGGCAGACAGGGGGCTTTATCTAGATACGCAGTATTTT. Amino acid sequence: CAGADRGLYLDTQYF.

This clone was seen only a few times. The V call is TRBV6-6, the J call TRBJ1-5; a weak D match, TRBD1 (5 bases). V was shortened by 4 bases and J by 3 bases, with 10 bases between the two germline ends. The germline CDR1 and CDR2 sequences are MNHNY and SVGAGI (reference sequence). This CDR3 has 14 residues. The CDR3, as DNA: TGTGCCAGCAGTTTCAACAGGTTCAATCAGCCCCAGCATTTT. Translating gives CASSFNRFNQPQHF.

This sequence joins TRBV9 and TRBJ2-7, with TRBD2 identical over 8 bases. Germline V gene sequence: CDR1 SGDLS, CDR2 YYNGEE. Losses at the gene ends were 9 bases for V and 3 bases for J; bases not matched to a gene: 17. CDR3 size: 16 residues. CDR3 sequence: CAITSTPGLDRYEQYF. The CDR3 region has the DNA TGTGCCATCACTTCGACCCCGGGACTAGATCGCTACGAGCAGTACTTC. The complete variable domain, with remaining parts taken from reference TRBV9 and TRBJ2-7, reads DSGVTQTPKHLITATGQRVTLRCSPRSGDLSVYWYQQSLDQGLQFLIQYYNGEERAKGNILERFSAQQFPDLHSELNLSSLELGDSALYFCAITSTPGLDRYEQYFGPGTRLTVT.